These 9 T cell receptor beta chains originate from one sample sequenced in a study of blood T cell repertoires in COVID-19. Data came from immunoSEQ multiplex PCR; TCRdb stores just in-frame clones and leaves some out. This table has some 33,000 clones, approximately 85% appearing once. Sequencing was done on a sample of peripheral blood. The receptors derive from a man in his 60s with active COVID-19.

The CDR3 DNA reads as TGTGCCAGCAGCTTAACTGACAATGAGCAGTTCTTC. Amino acids: CASSLTDNEQFF. This chain links TRBV11-2 with TRBJ2-1; D is undetermined. The CDR3 consists of 12 residues. The V and J ends lost 2 bases and 5 bases respectively, with 4 bases between them. Germline CDR1 reads SGHAT; CDR2 reads FQNNGV.

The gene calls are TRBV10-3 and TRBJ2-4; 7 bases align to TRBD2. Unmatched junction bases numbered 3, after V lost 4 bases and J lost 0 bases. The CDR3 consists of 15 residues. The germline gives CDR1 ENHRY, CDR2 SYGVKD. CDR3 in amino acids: CAISGGGLAKNIQYF. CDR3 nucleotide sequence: TGTGCCATCAGTGGGGGGGGATTAGCCAAAAACATTCAGTACTTC.

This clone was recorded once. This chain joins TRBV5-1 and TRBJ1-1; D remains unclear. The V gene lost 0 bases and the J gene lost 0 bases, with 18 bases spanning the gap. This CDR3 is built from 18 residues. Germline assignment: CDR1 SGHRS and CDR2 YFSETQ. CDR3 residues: CASSLARGGRALNTEAFF. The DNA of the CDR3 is TGCGCCAGCAGCTTGGCCCGGGGAGGCAGAGCTTTGAACACTGAAGCTTTCTTT.

In DNA form, the CDR3 reads TGTGCCAGTAGTATTGGGACAGGGGTTACCTACGAGCAGTACTTC. It codes for CASSIGTGVTYEQYF. V gene TRBV19 combines with J gene TRBJ2-7; 10 bases map to TRBD1. There are 15 residues in the CDR3. J was trimmed by 2 bases and V by 3 bases; bases with no gene match: 4. The germline CDR1 and CDR2 sequences are LNHDA and SQIVND (reference sequence). Full variable domain (outside the CDR3, taken from reference TRBV19 and TRBJ2-7): DGGITQSPKYLFRKEGQNVTLSCEQNLNHDAMYWYRQDPGQGLRLIYYSQIVNDFQKGDIAEGYSVSREKKESFPLTVTSAQKNPTAFYLCASSIGTGVTYEQYFGPGTRLTVT.

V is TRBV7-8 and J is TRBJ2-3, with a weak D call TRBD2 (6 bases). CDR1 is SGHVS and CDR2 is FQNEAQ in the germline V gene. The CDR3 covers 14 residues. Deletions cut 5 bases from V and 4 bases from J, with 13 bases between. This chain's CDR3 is CASSQQTSSDTQYF. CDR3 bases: TGTGCCAGCAGCCAACAGACTAGTTCAGATACGCAGTATTTT.

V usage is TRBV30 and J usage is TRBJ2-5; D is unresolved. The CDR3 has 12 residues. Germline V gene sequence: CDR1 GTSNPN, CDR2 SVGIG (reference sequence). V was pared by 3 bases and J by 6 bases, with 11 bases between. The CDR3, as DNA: TGTGCCTGGAGGCCACTGTCGCAGACCCAGTACTTC. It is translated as CAWRPLSQTQYF.

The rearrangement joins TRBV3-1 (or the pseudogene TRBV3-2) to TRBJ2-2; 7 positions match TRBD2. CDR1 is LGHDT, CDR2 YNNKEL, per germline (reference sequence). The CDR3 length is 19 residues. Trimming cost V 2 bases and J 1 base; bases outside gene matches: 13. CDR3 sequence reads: CASSQRTAGVNRNTGELFF. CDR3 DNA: TGTGCCAGCAGCCAACGCACGGCGGGAGTGAATCGGAACACCGGGGAGCTGTTTTTT.

CDR3 protein: CASSLWWEGTGELFF. Here the CDR3 DNA reads TGCGCCAGCAGCTTGTGGTGGGAGGGCACCGGGGAGCTGTTTTTT. The chain combines TRBV5-1 with TRBJ2-2, with 7 bases lining up with TRBD2. The ends lost 1 base at V and 4 bases at J; junction bases unmatched: 4. The CDR3 covers 15 residues. Germline V lookup: CDR1 SGHRS, CDR2 YFSETQ.

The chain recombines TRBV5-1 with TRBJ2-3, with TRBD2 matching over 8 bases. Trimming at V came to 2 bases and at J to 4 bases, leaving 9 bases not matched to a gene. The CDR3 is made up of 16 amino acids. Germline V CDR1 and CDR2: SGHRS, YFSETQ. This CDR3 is CASSFAGGENADTQYF. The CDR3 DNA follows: TGCGCCAGCAGCTTTGCGGGGGGAGAGAATGCAGATACGCAGTATTTT.